Following are 30 T cell receptor beta chains from one sample sequenced in a study of T-cell memory formation after mild COVID-19. TCRdb used MiXCR to reprocess the 5' RACE reads, holding one entry per CDR3 protein. The data show hundreds of thousands of distinct CDR3 sequences, approximately 29% seen once. Sequenced: PBMCs or a T cell subset sorted from them (not recorded which). All receptors derive from an adult woman who had mild COVID-19 (a few samples of this study predate the infection). Cell type and time point are not known.

This clonotype occurred a few times. Written as DNA, the CDR3 is TGTGCCAGCAGTCGACAGGGGGGAAATGAAAAACTGTTTTTT. Protein product: CASSRQGGNEKLFF. The chain is built from TRBV12-3 or TRBV12-4 and TRBJ1-4; the match to TRBD1 covers 9 bases. The trim removed 5 bases at V and 5 bases at J, leaving 3 bases unmatched. The CDR3 extends over 14 amino acids.

This chain connects TRBV29-1 to TRBJ1-2; TRBD1 matches at 10 bases. V lost 5 bases to trimming and J lost 2 bases; unmatched junction nucleotides: 5. CDR1 SQVTM and CDR2 ANQGSEA come from the germline V gene. This CDR3 comprises 14 residues. CDR3 protein: CSVPPTGGNYGYTF. For the CDR3, the DNA is TGCAGCGTTCCCCCGACAGGGGGCAACTATGGCTACACCTTC.

This chain links TRBV6-2 or TRBV6-3 with TRBJ2-7; tentatively, D is TRBD1 (6 bases). The CDR3 is made up of 13 amino acids. The V gene's germline CDR1 is MNHEY and CDR2 SVGEGT. V shed 5 bases and J shed 3 bases, with 11 bases lying between them. The CDR3 DNA reads TGTGCCAGCAGTCATCCGGGACACTACGAGCAGTACTTC. This sequence encodes CASSHPGHYEQYF.

V usage is TRBV4-3 and J usage is TRBJ1-2; 8 nucleotides line up with TRBD1. The CDR3 is made up of 15 amino acids. The V and J ends lost 3 bases and 1 base, in that order; junction bases with no gene match: 4. CDR1 and CDR2 (germline): LGHNA, YSLEER. CDR3 amino acids: CASSQTGDGNYGYTF. The CDR3 nucleotides read TGCGCCAGCAGCCAGACAGGGGACGGTAACTATGGCTACACCTTC.

This clonotype showed up just a few times. The rearrangement links TRBV2 to TRBJ2-1, with 8 bases lining up with TRBD2. Trimming cost V 9 bases and J 6 bases; bases outside gene matches: 7. The CDR3 runs to 13 residues. The V gene's germline CDR1 is SNHLY and CDR2 FYNNEI. CDR3 protein: CASPGLDANEQFF. CDR3 coding DNA: TGTGCCAGTCCGGGACTAGATGCCAATGAGCAGTTCTTC.

The chain recombines TRBV7-2 with TRBJ2-2; D not resolved. Germline V lookup: CDR1 SGHTA, CDR2 FQGNSA. The CDR3 is 15 residues long. The V gene lost 1 base and the J gene lost 3 bases, with 9 bases spanning the gap. The CDR3 sequence: CASSLVGPDTGELFF. Here the CDR3 DNA reads TGTGCCAGCAGCTTAGTGGGTCCGGACACCGGGGAGCTGTTTTTT.

The rearrangement uses TRBV9 and TRBJ2-7; 8 bases are shared with TRBD1. This CDR3 spans 15 amino acids. CDR1 and CDR2 (germline): SGDLS, YYNGEE. The junction had 8 bases not matched to a gene; V was cut back by 3 bases and J by 3 bases. CDR3 nucleotides: TGTGCCAGCAGCGCCACAGGGGGGTGGGACTACGAGCAGTACTTC. Amino acid sequence: CASSATGGWDYEQYF.

This chain joins TRBV24-1 and TRBJ2-1, with D perhaps TRBD2 (5 bases). V lost 8 bases, J lost 2 bases, and 15 bases lay in between. CDR1 and CDR2 (germline): KGHDR, SFDVKD. This CDR3 spans 15 amino acids. The CDR3 nucleotides are TGTGCCACCAAACCTAGCTGGTCTCCCTACAATGAGCAGTTCTTC. It encodes CATKPSWSPYNEQFF.

This clonotype was found a few times. This chain uses TRBV4-3 with TRBJ1-2; 8 bases are a match to TRBD1. The trim removed 0 bases at V and 8 bases at J, leaving 8 bases unmatched. Germline lookup yields CDR1 LGHNA and CDR2 YSLEER. CDR3 size: 15 residues. The CDR3 DNA is TGCGCCAGCAGCCAAGATATCGGACAGGGCAGGGGCTACACCTTC. Protein sequence: CASSQDIGQGRGYTF.

This clonotype has more than one count but fewer than ten. The rearrangement uses TRBV25-1 and TRBJ2-1, with 8 bases that match TRBD1. CDR1 and CDR2 from the germline V gene are MGHDK and SYGVNS. The CDR3 spans 16 residues. Trimming took 3 bases from V and 4 from J; bases not matched to a gene: 8. CDR3 region: CASSDSRQGAYNEQFF. For the CDR3, the DNA is TGTGCCAGCAGTGACTCGCGGCAGGGGGCTTACAATGAGCAGTTCTTC. Supplemented by reference TRBV25-1 and TRBJ2-1, the full variable domain reads EADIYQTPRYLVIGTGKKITLECSQTMGHDKMYWYQQDPGMELHLIHYSYGVNSTEKGDLSSESTVSRIRTEHFPLTLESARPSHTSQYLCASSDSRQGAYNEQFFGPGTRLTVL.

In its sample, this clonotype was seen a few times. The chain joins TRBV7-9 to TRBJ2-2, with TRBD1 matching 9 bases. Germline CDR1 SEHNR, CDR2 FQNEAQ (reference sequence). CDR3 length: 15 amino acids. Trimming removed 5 bases from V and 3 bases from J; junction bases left unmatched: 4. The CDR3 sequence is CASSPWTGDTGELFF. DNA of the CDR3: TGTGCCAGCAGCCCGTGGACAGGGGACACCGGGGAGCTGTTTTTT.

The rearrangement uses TRBV7-3 and TRBJ2-1; 13 nucleotides line up with TRBD2. CDR1 is SGHTA and CDR2 is FQGTGA in the germline V gene. The CDR3 consists of 15 residues. The J segment lost 9 bases and the V segment lost 5 bases, leaving 7 bases of the junction unmatched. The CDR3 loop reads CASSPGLAGVTEQFF. CDR3 in DNA: TGTGCCAGCAGCCCAGGACTAGCGGGAGTTACTGAGCAGTTCTTC.

DNA of the CDR3: TGCAGTGCTAGACGCCGGGGACCCGAGGGTGGTGAGCAGTTCTTC. Translation: CSARRRGPEGGEQFF. The chain has TRBV20-1 and TRBJ2-1; D possibly matches TRBD1 or TRBD2 (5 bases each). Germline loops: CDR1 DFQATT, CDR2 SNEGSKA (reference sequence). Trimming left V 2 bases short and J 9 bases short, with 20 bases between. The CDR3 loop spans 15 amino acids.

This clonotype appeared a few times. The chain employs TRBV7-2 and TRBJ1-2; D gene uncertain. This CDR3 has 12 residues. CDR1 SGHTA and CDR2 FQGNSA come from the germline V gene. V was clipped by 4 bases and J by 7 bases, with 10 bases between them. In DNA, the CDR3 is TGTGCCAGCAGCTCTGGATGGGGTGGCTACACCTTC. Translated, it gives CASSSGWGGYTF.

This clonotype appeared a few times. The chain recombines TRBV7-2 with TRBJ2-3, with TRBD1 matching 10 bases. CDR1 and CDR2 (germline): SGHTA, FQGNSA. J gave up 4 bases and V 6 bases, and 7 bases lay outside the gene matches. CDR3 length: 15 residues. CDR3 residues: CASRRSGQGPDTQYF. The CDR3 DNA sequence: TGTGCCAGCAGGCGCTCGGGACAGGGGCCAGATACGCAGTATTTT.

This clonotype was seen a handful of times. This chain joins TRBV7-9 and TRBJ1-2; weak D call: TRBD1 (5 bases). The V and J ends lost 2 bases and 0 bases respectively, with 13 bases between them. CDR3 length: 16 amino acids. CDR1 is SEHNR and CDR2 is FQNEAQ in the germline V gene (reference sequence). CDR3 residues: CASSLRTTGTNYGYTF. The CDR3 DNA reads as TGTGCCAGCAGCTTACGTACCACAGGAACTAACTATGGCTACACCTTC.

J is TRBJ2-2 and V is TRBV15; 10 bases agree with TRBD2. V lost 8 bases, J lost 5 bases, and 5 bases stayed unmatched. CDR3 length equals 14 residues. Germline assignment: CDR1 LNHNV and CDR2 YYDKDF (reference sequence). The CDR3 sequence: CATRAGGRTGELFF. The CDR3 region has the DNA TGTGCCACCCGAGCGGGGGGGCGAACCGGGGAGCTGTTTTTT.

This chain joins TRBV7-2 and TRBJ2-3; TRBD2 aligns across 7 bases. CDR3 length: 15 residues. Germline loops: CDR1 SGHTA, CDR2 FQGNSA. The V and J ends lost 3 bases and 5 bases, in that order; junction bases with no gene match: 8. The CDR3 region is CASSFPVSGIDTQYF. The CDR3, as DNA: TGTGCCAGCAGCTTTCCGGTGAGCGGGATAGATACGCAGTATTTT.

This clonotype was picked up a small number of times. The chain links TRBV7-2 to TRBJ2-7; a weak D match, TRBD1 (5 bases). The CDR3 extends over 14 amino acids. CDR1 SGHTA and CDR2 FQGNSA come from the germline V gene. V was pared by 2 bases and J by 2 bases, with 10 bases between. CDR3 nucleotide sequence: TGTGCCAGCAGCTTACAGGGCTTGCCCTACGAGCAGTACTTC. Translated, it gives CASSLQGLPYEQYF.

The rearrangement uses TRBV30 and TRBJ1-2, with D perhaps TRBD1 (5 bases). The CDR3 covers 11 residues. CDR1 and CDR2 (germline): GTSNPN, SVGIG (reference sequence). V lost 7 bases, J lost 4 bases, and 10 bases lay in between. As DNA, the CDR3 is TGTGCCTCGGGACCTCTCTATGGCTACACCTTC. Residues: CASGPLYGYTF.

The genes are TRBV6-6 and TRBJ2-1; D not resolved. Trimming removed 3 bases from V and 1 base from J, with 13 bases in between. Germline V CDR1 and CDR2: MNHNY, SVGAGI (reference sequence). The CDR3 contains 16 residues. CDR3 coding DNA: TGTGCCAGCAGTTATACCTTGGGTGAGTCCTACAATGAGCAGTTCTTC. This encodes CASSYTLGESYNEQFF.

V and J are TRBV7-2 and TRBJ2-7; tentative D call: TRBD2 (5 bases). Trimming cost V 3 bases and J 2 bases, with 11 bases left between them. The CDR3 length is 14 residues. Germline V lookup: CDR1 SGHTA, CDR2 FQGNSA. The CDR3 DNA sequence: TGTGCCAGCAGCTTCGGGGAGAATACCTACGAGCAGTACTTC. Its protein is CASSFGENTYEQYF.

The sample holds a few counts of this clonotype. The CDR3 spells CASSQDWEMRQFF. The CDR3 DNA follows: TGTGCCAGCAGCCAAGATTGGGAAATGAGGCAGTTCTTC. The J gene is TRBJ2-1, the V gene TRBV3-1; no clear D gene. Trimming took 0 bases from V and 12 from J, leaving 12 bases between them. This CDR3 spans 13 amino acids. Germline V gene data show CDR1 as LGHDT and CDR2 as YNNKEL (reference sequence).

The genes are TRBV5-1 and TRBJ1-2; no clear D gene. Trimming removed 2 bases at V and 2 bases at J, with 7 bases between. Per the germline V gene, CDR1 is SGHRS and CDR2 is YFSETQ. The length of the CDR3 is 13 residues. CDR3 bases: TGCGCCAGCAGCTTAATGGCGAACTATGGCTACACCTTC. This codes for CASSLMANYGYTF.

V is TRBV9 and J is TRBJ2-3, with D perhaps given as TRBD1 or TRBD2 (5 bases each). Germline V gene sequence: CDR1 SGDLS, CDR2 YYNGEE. V gave up 4 bases and J gave up 4 bases, with 16 bases separating them. There are 15 residues in the CDR3. The CDR3 protein is CASSPRGGWADTQYF. The CDR3 coding sequence is TGTGCCAGCAGCCCGAGGGGCGGGTGGGCAGATACGCAGTATTTT.

The chain joins TRBV7-9 to TRBJ2-1; no definite D call. Trimming left V 6 bases short and J 15 bases short, with 15 bases between. CDR1 is SEHNR, CDR2 FQNEAQ, per germline (reference sequence). The CDR3 is 11 amino acids. The CDR3 reads CASSERTPLFF. In nucleotides, the CDR3 is TGTGCCAGCAGTGAACGGACCCCGTTGTTCTTC.

V gene TRBV2 combines with J gene TRBJ2-3; 7 nucleotides match TRBD1. V lost 6 bases, J lost 2 bases, and 8 bases stayed unmatched. This CDR3 is 15 amino acids long. In germline, CDR1 is SNHLY, CDR2 FYNNEI. Written as DNA, the CDR3 is TGTGCCAGCAGAGCCGGGACAGCCCCCACAGATACGCAGTATTTT. It translates to CASRAGTAPTDTQYF.

The gene calls are TRBV7-2 and TRBJ2-1; 10 nucleotides agree with TRBD2. The CDR3 totals 18 residues. The germline CDR1 and CDR2 sequences are SGHTA and FQGNSA. The ends lost 5 bases at V and 6 bases at J; junction bases unmatched: 16. The CDR3 DNA follows: TGTGCCAGCAGCCCCCCGGATCGGCTAGCGGGAGTATTCAATGAGCAGTTCTTC. Amino acids: CASSPPDRLAGVFNEQFF.

This chain uses TRBV24-1 with TRBJ2-5; TRBD2 is a possible D gene (6 bases). The germline V gene has CDR1 KGHDR and CDR2 SFDVKD. The V end was cut by 3 bases, the J end by 1 base, with 11 bases between. There are 15 residues in the CDR3. CDR3 nucleotides: TGTGCCACCAGTGATGCTGTGGGGGGCCAAGAGACCCAGTACTTC. As protein: CATSDAVGGQETQYF.

This clonotype was seen only a few times. The V gene is TRBV27, the J gene TRBJ2-2; D may be TRBD1 or TRBD2 (5 bases each). Germline values: CDR1 MNHEY, CDR2 SMNVEV (reference sequence). The CDR3 is 17 amino acids. Trimming took 0 bases from V and 4 from J, leaving 15 bases between them. The CDR3 DNA reads TGTGCCAGCAGTTTATCTCGCAGGGACGGAAGCACCGGGGAGCTGTTTTTT. It specifies CASSLSRRDGSTGELFF.